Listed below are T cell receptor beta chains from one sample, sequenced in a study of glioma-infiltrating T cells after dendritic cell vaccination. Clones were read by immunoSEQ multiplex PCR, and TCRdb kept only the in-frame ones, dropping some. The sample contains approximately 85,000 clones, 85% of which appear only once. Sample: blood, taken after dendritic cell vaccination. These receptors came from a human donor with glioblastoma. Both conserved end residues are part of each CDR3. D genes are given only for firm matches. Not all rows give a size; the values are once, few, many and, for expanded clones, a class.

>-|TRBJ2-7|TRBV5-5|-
TGTGCCAGCAGCTTCCCGGGGGAAGAGCAGTACTTC
CASSFPGEEQYF
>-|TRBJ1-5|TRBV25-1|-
TGTGCCAGCAGCGAAGATCGGGGTTTAGGTCAGCCCCAGCATTTT
CASSEDRGLGQPQHF
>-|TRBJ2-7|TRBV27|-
TGTGCCAGCAGTTTATATCGGGCCTACGAGCAGTACTTC
CASSLYRAYEQYF
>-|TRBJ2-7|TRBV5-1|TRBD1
TGCGCCAGCAGCTTGGCTCCGTCCGGGACAGGGGGTCCCAAGAGCTCCTACGAGCAGTACTTC
CASSLAPSGTGGPKSSYEQYF
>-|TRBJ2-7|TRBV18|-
TGTGCCAGCTCACCAGTCGGAACAGGGCTCACCTACGAGCAGTACTTC
CASSPVGTGLTYEQYF
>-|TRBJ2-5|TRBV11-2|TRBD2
TGTGCCAGCAGCCGACTAGCGGGGGGGCAAGAGACCCAGTACTTC
CASSRLAGGQETQYF
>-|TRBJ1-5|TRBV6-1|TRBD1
TGTGCCAGCACCCAGGGGGCGCACAATCAGCCCCAGCATTTT
CASTQGAHNQPQHF
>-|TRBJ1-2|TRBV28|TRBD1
TGTGCCAGCAGTCCTACTCGGACAGGAGGGGTCCCAGCTGCCTATGGCTACACCTTC
CASSPTRTGGVPAAYGYTF
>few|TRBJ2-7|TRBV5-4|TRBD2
TGTGCCAGCAGCTTCTCGACTAGCGGGGGGTACGAGCAGTACTTC
CASSFSTSGGYEQYF
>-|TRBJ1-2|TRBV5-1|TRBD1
TGCGCCAGCAGCTGCCGGGACAGGGAACGGGGGGAGCATGGCTACACCTTC
CASSCRDRERGEHGYTF
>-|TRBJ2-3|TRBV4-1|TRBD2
TGCGCCAGCAGCAAACGCGGACTAGCGGGAGATAAGGGCACAGATACGCAGTATTTT
CASSKRGLAGDKGTDTQYF
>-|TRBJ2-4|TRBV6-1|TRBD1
TGTGCCAGCAGTGAAGCGCGGGACAGGGCGAACCTAAACATTCAGTACTTC
CASSEARDRANLNIQYF
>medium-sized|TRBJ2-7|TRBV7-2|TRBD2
TGTGCCAGCAGCTTAGGGGACTATGAGGGCTACGAGCAGTACTTC
CASSLGDYEGYEQYF
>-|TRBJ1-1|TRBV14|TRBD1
TGTGCCAGCAGCAGCGGTGACAGGGTGTACACTGAAGCTTTCTTT
CASSSGDRVYTEAFF
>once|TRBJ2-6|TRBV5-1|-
TGCGCCAGCAGCTTGGAGGGGTACCTTGGGGCCAACGTCCTGACTTTC
CASSLEGYLGANVLTF
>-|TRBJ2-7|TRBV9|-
TGTGCCAGCAGCGTAGGTCTTGCTAGCGAAACCTACGAGCAGTACTTC
CASSVGLASETYEQYF
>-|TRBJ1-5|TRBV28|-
TGTGCCAGCAGTTTATCTGGCAGGTACAATCAGCCCCAGCATTTT
CASSLSGRYNQPQHF
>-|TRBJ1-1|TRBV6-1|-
TGTGCCAGCATAATTGACAGTAACAGGGCAACTGAAGCTTTCTTT
CASIIDSNRATEAFF
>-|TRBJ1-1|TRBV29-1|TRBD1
TGCAGCGTTGAATGGGTTCTTGCAGGGGGAGCTTTCTTT
CSVEWVLAGGAFF
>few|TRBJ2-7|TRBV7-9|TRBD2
TGTGCCAGCAGCTCCGGACTAGCGGGAGTTAGGTCCTACGAGCAGTACTTC
CASSSGLAGVRSYEQYF
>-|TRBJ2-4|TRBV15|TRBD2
TGTGCCACCAGCCCTAAGCGGGAGGGTTTCAAAAACATTCAGTACTTC
CATSPKREGFKNIQYF
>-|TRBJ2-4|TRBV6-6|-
TGTGCCAGCAGTTATTCCGCGGGTATAGCCAAAAACATTCAGTACTTC
CASSYSAGIAKNIQYF
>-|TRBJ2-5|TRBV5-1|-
TGCGCCAGCAGAAAGCAGGGGGGTAGTGGAGAGACCCAGTACTTC
CASRKQGGSGETQYF
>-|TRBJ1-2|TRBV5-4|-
TGTGCCAGCAGCTTAATACAGGTTAACTATGGCTACACCTTC
CASSLIQVNYGYTF